Listed below are T cell receptor beta chains from one sample, sequenced in a study of T-cell reconstitution after alpha-beta-depleted transplantation in children. TCRdb ran MiXCR on the PCR reads and lists one entry per CDR3 protein. Here the sample spans approximately 1,000,000 distinct CDR3 sequences, about 29% being singletons. The sample in question was PBMCs, mostly from graft donor cells, obtained 360 days after TCRalphabeta/CD19-depleted stem cell transplant. Source of these receptors: a boy younger than two who had a stem cell transplant for SCID, so the T cells may come from the graft donor. Both conserved end residues are part of each CDR3. The D gene is left open where the match is weak. Size tells how often a clone was seen (once, few, many) or the class of an expanded clone, and some rows leave it out.

>TRBV5-1|once|-|TRBJ2-6
TGCGCCAGCAGCCCAAGTAGACAGATTTGGAACTCTGGGGCCAACGTCCTGACTTTC
CASSPSRQIWNSGANVLTF
>TRBV5-1|once|-|TRBJ2-5
TGCGCCAGCAGCTGGGACGCCTCCCAAGAGACCCAGTACTTC
CASSWDASQETQYF
>TRBV15|once|-|TRBJ2-6
TGTGCCACCAGCTCGCACCTAAGGTTTACAGGACAGCTACTCTCTGGGGCCAACGTCCTGACTTTC
CATSSHLRFTGQLLSGANVLTF
>TRBV7-9|-|-|TRBJ1-2
TGTGCCAGCAGCTCCACAGGTGGCGGCTACACCTTC
CASSSTGGGYTF
>TRBV29-1|-|-|TRBJ2-1
TGCAGCGGAGGGGGCTTCGGGGGGGACTACAATGAGCAGTTCTTC
CSGGGFGGDYNEQFF
>TRBV28|few|TRBD2|TRBJ2-1
TGTGCCAGCAGTCCGCTTAGCGGGGGCCATTACAATGAGCAGTTCTTC
CASSPLSGGHYNEQFF
>TRBV24-1|-|-|TRBJ2-1
TGTGCCACCAGTGATGGTGGGGGCGCCCCCTACAATGAGCAGTTCTTC
CATSDGGGAPYNEQFF
>TRBV19|-|TRBD1|TRBJ1-1
TGTGCCAGTAGTATCCCAGGGACAGGGAACACTGAAGCTTTCTTT
CASSIPGTGNTEAFF
>TRBV20-1|few|-|TRBJ1-6
TGCAGTGCTAGAACGCCCTCACTCTCCTATAATTCACCCCTCCACTTT
CSARTPSLSYNSPLHF
>TRBV20-1|-|TRBD1|TRBJ2-7
TGCAGTGCTCTCAAAGGGACAGGGAGTCCCTACGAGCAGTACTTC
CSALKGTGSPYEQYF
>TRBV5-6|-|TRBD2|TRBJ2-3
TGTGCCAGCAGCTTGTCCCGACTAGCGGGGAGCACAGATACGCAGTATTTT
CASSLSRLAGSTDTQYF
>TRBV18|-|TRBD1|TRBJ1-6
TGTGCCAGCTCGTCGGACGGGACAGCTAATTCACCCCTCCACTTT
CASSSDGTANSPLHF
>TRBV5-1|-|-|TRBJ2-1
TGCGCCAGCAGCTTGGACCCAGGGCCCGGTGAGCAGTTCTTC
CASSLDPGPGEQFF
>TRBV12-3/TRBV12-4|-|-|TRBJ2-3
TGTGCCAGCAGTTTCGCCTACAGTGGGAGCGCTAGCACAGATACGCAGTATTTT
CASSFAYSGSASTDTQYF
>TRBV7-2|few|-|TRBJ1-5
TGTGCCAGCAGCTTAGCGCATCAGCCCCAGCATTTT
CASSLAHQPQHF
>TRBV7-2|once|TRBD1|TRBJ1-5
TGTGCCAGCAGCTCCCGGGGACAGCTTGCCCATCAGCCCCAGCATTTT
CASSSRGQLAHQPQHF
>TRBV12-3/TRBV12-4|-|-|TRBJ2-4
TGTGCCAGCAGATCCCCGGGACTAGCCAAAAACATTCAGTACTTC
CASRSPGLAKNIQYF
>TRBV28|few|-|TRBJ2-5
TGTGCCAGCACCGCGTACCAAGAGACCCAGTACTTC
CASTAYQETQYF
>TRBV5-6|-|-|TRBJ2-5
TGTGCCAGCAGCTTGATGAGACGGAGTCAAGAGACCCAGTACTTC
CASSLMRRSQETQYF
>TRBV27|-|-|TRBJ1-5
TGTGCCAGCAGTTTTCGAGGGGTTCAGCCCCAGCATTTT
CASSFRGVQPQHF
>TRBV15|few|-|TRBJ1-5
TGTGCCACCAGCAGAGATCGGGGCAGGGAGAGCAGTCAGCCCCAGCATTTT
CATSRDRGRESSQPQHF
>TRBV12-3/TRBV12-4|few|-|TRBJ2-7
TGTGCCAGCAGTTTAGCCAGGGTTTCTCACGAGCAGTACTTC
CASSLARVSHEQYF
>TRBV4-3|-|TRBD2|TRBJ2-7
TGCGCCAGCAGCCAAGGACGACAGACTAGCGGGGTCTACGAGCAGTACTTC
CASSQGRQTSGVYEQYF
>TRBV29-1|-|TRBD1|TRBJ2-7
TGCAGCGCCGTCGTGAGACAGGGCTACGAGCAGTACTTC
CSAVVRQGYEQYF
>TRBV12-3/TRBV12-4|-|-|TRBJ2-1
TGTGCCAGCAGCCACGGACAGATCAATGAGCAGTTCTTC
CASSHGQINEQFF
>TRBV7-8|-|TRBD2|TRBJ2-2
TGTGCCAGCCGACGGACTAGCGGGGGGTGGGGGGAGCTGTTTTTT
CASRRTSGGWGELFF
>TRBV6-1|-|-|TRBJ2-7
TGTGCCAGCAGCCGATATTCATTGGACTACGAGCAGTACTTC
CASSRYSLDYEQYF
>TRBV7-8|-|-|TRBJ2-2
TGTGCCAGCAGCTTAGTTAGGGAAAACACCGGGGAGCTGTTTTTT
CASSLVRENTGELFF
>TRBV5-1|few|-|TRBJ2-1
TGCGCCAGTTCAGCGGGCGTCTCCTACAATGAGCAGTTCTTC
CASSAGVSYNEQFF
>TRBV11-2|few|TRBD2|TRBJ2-1
TGTGCCAGCAGCTTAGGAGGGAGGGGTTGGACGCGATTCTTC
CASSLGGRGWTRFF
>TRBV18|-|TRBD1|TRBJ1-1
TGTGCCAGCTCCTCCAAGAATACCGGACAGGATGAAGCTTTCTTT
CASSSKNTGQDEAFF
>TRBV12-3/TRBV12-4|few|TRBD1|TRBJ2-5
TGTGCCAGCAGCAGCGACAGGGGTTACCAAGAGACCCAGTACTTC
CASSSDRGYQETQYF
>TRBV2|few|TRBD1|TRBJ2-7
TGTGCCAGGAAAGGGGACAGTACCTACGAGCAGTACTTC
CARKGDSTYEQYF
>TRBV5-1|few|TRBD1|TRBJ2-3
TGCGCCAGCAGCAGAGCGAGACAGGGGAACACAGATACGCAGTATTTT
CASSRARQGNTDTQYF
>TRBV30|once|-|TRBJ2-7
TGTGCCTGGAGTGTTGTCTTCCTCGGAGAGCAGTACTTC
CAWSVVFLGEQYF
>TRBV30|-|-|TRBJ2-7
TGTGCCTGCACCTCTGCCGGGGGACCGTGGGAGCAGTACTTC
CACTSAGGPWEQYF
>TRBV12-3/TRBV12-4|few|TRBD1|TRBJ2-5
TGTGCCAGCAGTTCCCTGGACAGGGGGCTCCAAGAGACCCAGTACTTC
CASSSLDRGLQETQYF
>TRBV30|-|-|TRBJ2-7
TGTGCCTGGAGTGTAAAATACGGCGGGGGCATCTACGAGCAGTACTTC
CAWSVKYGGGIYEQYF
>TRBV12-3/TRBV12-4|-|TRBD1|TRBJ1-5
TGTGCCAGCAGTTTAGGACAGGGACTGAGTATAGGCAATCAGCCCCAGCATTTT
CASSLGQGLSIGNQPQHF